Below are 22 T cell receptor beta chains sequenced from a single sample in a study of prognosis after radiotherapy for stage I lung cancer. The TCR beta CDR3 region was amplified from genomic DNA, with two rounds of multiplex PCR being used for the amplification. Primers specific to each TRBV and TRBJ gene drove first-round PCR. Using its own MiXCR run on the multiplex PCR reads, TCRdb lists one record per CDR3 protein. Of some 27,000 distinct CDR3 sequences in the sample, 31% are singletons; the top ten hold roughly 12%. Sequences were derived from PBMCs, sampled before or after stereotactic body radiation therapy (not recorded which). These receptors came from a donor at least 50 years old with non-small cell lung cancer.

This clonotype has a count of ten or more. The V and J genes are TRBV5-1 and TRBJ1-5; D is ambiguous. CDR3 size: 15 residues. Germline V gene lookup returns CDR1 SGHRS and CDR2 YFSETQ. V lost 0 bases and J 5 bases, leaving 12 bases between the germline ends. CDR3 region: CASSLAGDSDQPQHF. The CDR3 DNA follows: TGCGCCAGCAGCTTGGCCGGGGATTCGGATCAGCCCCAGCATTTT.

Remarks on this clonotype: A much larger clone differs by one base, so this may be a read error. The chain combines TRBV20-1 with TRBJ2-5; D is uncertain. There are 14 residues in the CDR3. CDR1 and CDR2 (germline): DFQATT, SNEGSKA (reference sequence). Trimming left V 3 bases short and J 1 base short, with 12 bases between. In DNA, the CDR3 is TGCAGTGCTAGCCCCGTGGTGTTCCAAGAGACCCAGTACTTC. It is translated as CSASPVVFQETQYF.

This clonotype appeared a few times. The chain uses TRBV30 and TRBJ2-5; TRBD2 matches at 11 bases. The CDR3 has 15 amino acids. V gave up 3 bases and J gave up 5 bases; unmatched junction bases: 8. CDR1 and CDR2 (germline): GTSNPN, SVGIG (reference sequence). CDR3 coding DNA: TGTGCCTGGAGAATAGCGGGAGGGCTGGGGGAGACCCAGTACTTC. It specifies CAWRIAGGLGETQYF.

Ten or more counts support this clonotype. CDR3 protein: CSAIHGQGQETQYF. CDR3 bases: TGCAGTGCTATCCATGGACAGGGACAAGAGACCCAGTACTTC. The V and J genes are TRBV20-1 and TRBJ2-5, with 8 positions matching TRBD1. The junction had 6 bases not matched to a gene; V was cut back by 4 bases and J by 2 bases. Looked up from germline, CDR1 is DFQATT and CDR2 is SNEGSKA (reference sequence). This CDR3 contains 14 residues.

In this sample, this clonotype turned up many times. CDR3 in DNA: TGTGCTAGTGGTCCCCCACAGGGGCGAGGCACCGGGGAGCTGTTTTTT. This sequence encodes CASGPPQGRGTGELFF. The chain carries TRBV12-5 and TRBJ2-2; TRBD1 matches at 7 bases. CDR3 size: 16 residues. V shed 5 bases and J 4 bases; nucleotides not matched to a gene: 10. Germline CDR1 and CDR2: LGHNT and FRNRAP.

Of note for this clonotype: This sequence is one base from a far larger clone and is likely a read error. V is TRBV3-1 and J is TRBJ2-1; D gene uncertain. The CDR3 covers 15 residues. CDR1 LGHDT and CDR2 YNNKEL come from the germline V gene (reference sequence). Trimming removed 6 bases at V and 0 bases at J, with 12 bases between. CDR3 bases: TGTGCCAGCAGTCCAGACGGACGCTCCTACAATGAGCAGTTCTTC. This sequence encodes CASSPDGRSYNEQFF.

On this clonotype itself: This may be a read error: a much more frequent sequence differs by one nucleotide. The chain joins TRBV12-3 or TRBV12-4 to TRBJ1-5, with 8 positions matching TRBD1. The CDR3 has 13 residues. Trimming removed 7 bases from V and 7 bases from J; junction bases left unmatched: 6. The CDR3 protein is CASNQGAGQPQHF. The CDR3 coding sequence is TGTGCCAGCAACCAGGGGGCCGGACAGCCCCAGCATTTT.

This clonotype was recorded many times. The chain uses TRBV10-3 and TRBJ2-5; perhaps TRBD1 as D (6 bases). There are 15 residues in the CDR3. The ends were cut back, 5 bases at V and 5 bases at J, with 18 bases in the middle. Germline V gene lookup returns CDR1 ENHRY and CDR2 SYGVKD. For the CDR3, the DNA is TGTGCCATCAGTTTCTTACCGGACAGATTCGAGACCCAGTACTTC. Protein sequence: CAISFLPDRFETQYF.

Relative to its sample, this clonotype is medium-sized (0.01 to 0.1%). This chain connects TRBV28 to TRBJ1-6; no clear D gene. Germline CDR1 and CDR2: MDHEN and SYDVKM. This CDR3 is built from 12 residues. The germline V and J ends were trimmed by 8 bases and 14 bases, with 16 bases remaining between them. For the CDR3, the DNA is TGTGCCAGCCGTGGTTCGGCCCCGGCCCTCCACTTT. This translates into CASRGSAPALHF.

This clonotype has a count of ten or more. The CDR3: CASSDGTVDSPLHF. The DNA for the CDR3 is TGTGCCAGCAGCGACGGGACAGTAGACTCACCCCTCCACTTT. The chain joins TRBV5-5 to TRBJ1-6; 7 bases align to TRBD1. This CDR3 region has 14 residues. Looked up from germline, CDR1 is SGHKS and CDR2 is YYEKEE (reference sequence). V was pared by 4 bases and J by 10 bases, with 8 bases of the junction left unmatched.

A word on this clonotype: This may be a read error, as it is one base from a much larger clone. V is TRBV5-6 and J is TRBJ2-7; D remains ambiguous. Germline V gene sequence: CDR1 SGHDT, CDR2 YYEEEE. CDR3 length equals 17 residues. V shed 0 bases and J shed 1 base, with 17 bases lying between them. The CDR3 nucleotides read TGTGCCAGCAGCTTGGGGGATGAAGGGTTTCAATCCTACGAGCAGTACTTC. Protein product: CASSLGDEGFQSYEQYF.

This clonotype was picked up many times. The chain employs TRBV4-2 and TRBJ2-3, with 8 bases fitting TRBD2. Germline V gives CDR1 LGHNA, CDR2 YNFKEQ. The CDR3 spans 14 residues. The junction had 5 bases not matched to a gene; V was cut back by 3 bases and J by 6 bases. The CDR3 loop is CASSHGTSGDTQYF. CDR3 DNA: TGTGCCAGCAGCCACGGTACTAGCGGCGATACGCAGTATTTT.

This clonotype came up many times. The chain carries TRBV10-3 and TRBJ2-1; 8 nucleotides match TRBD2. After removal of 0 bases from V and 7 bases from J, the junction contained 8 bases not matched to a gene. This CDR3 region has 16 residues. Germline V lookup: CDR1 ENHRY, CDR2 SYGVKD. CDR3 region: CAISESPAGGGNEQFF. CDR3 sequence (DNA): TGTGCCATCAGTGAGTCTCCGGCGGGGGGAGGTAATGAGCAGTTCTTC.

A remark on this clonotype: A read error is likely, as this CDR3 ends without the conserved phenylalanine or tryptophan. The chain employs TRBV2 and TRBJ1-2; the match to TRBD1 covers 7 bases. CDR3 size: 13 residues. Germline assignment: CDR1 SNHLY and CDR2 FYNNEI. The CDR3 bases are TGTGCCAGCAGTGCAGGGGGAAACTATTGCTACACCTCC. This translates into CASSAGGNYCYTS.

This clonotype has ten or more counts. This chain uses TRBV7-8 with TRBJ2-2; D is undetermined. The V end lost 2 bases, the J end lost 1 base, and 5 bases lay between the germline ends. Germline CDR1 is SGHVS and CDR2 is FQNEAQ. The CDR3 spans 14 residues. CDR3: CASSLYGNTGELFF. For the CDR3, the DNA is TGTGCCAGCAGCTTATATGGGAACACCGGGGAGCTGTTTTTT.

For this clonotype: Only one base separates this from a far larger clonotype, so it likely reflects a read error. The chain recombines TRBV7-3 with TRBJ1-2, with D uncertain. The CDR3 has 17 amino acids. V dropped 1 base and J dropped 3 bases, with 18 bases sitting between them. The germline V gene has CDR1 SGHTA and CDR2 FQGTGA. Written as DNA, the CDR3 is TGTGCCAGCAGCTTAAACCCCCAGGTCGCAGGTCACTATGGCTACACCTTC. It specifies CASSLNPQVAGHYGYTF.

The sample holds many counts of this clonotype. This sequence joins TRBV30 and TRBJ1-2, with D tentatively TRBD1 (5 bases). Trimming took 4 bases from V and 6 from J, leaving 15 bases between them. This CDR3 is built from 13 residues. Germline loops: CDR1 GTSNPN, CDR2 SVGIG (reference sequence). CDR3 sequence (DNA): TGTGCCTGGATTAGTACAGGTTTGAATGGCTACACCTTC. Translation gives CAWISTGLNGYTF. The full variable domain, rest sourced from reference TRBV30 and TRBJ1-2, is SQTIHQWPATLVQPVGSPLSLECTVEGTSNPNLYWYRQAAGRGLQLLFYSVGIGQISSEVPQNLSASRPQDRQFILSSKKLLLSDSGFYLCAWISTGLNGYTFGSGTRLTVV.

This clonotype came up a few times. The chain links TRBV19 to TRBJ1-6; D remains unclear. The length of the CDR3 is 13 residues. Trimming pared 3 bases from V and 3 bases from J, leaving 3 bases between. CDR1 and CDR2 (germline): LNHDA, SQIVND (reference sequence). CDR3 DNA: TGTGCCAGTAGTATGGTCTATAATTCACCCCTCCACTTT. Its translation: CASSMVYNSPLHF.

This clonotype was seen ten or more times. This chain connects TRBV6-1 to TRBJ2-3, with D perhaps matching TRBD2 (7 bases). CDR1 MNHNS and CDR2 SASEGT come from the germline V gene. V lost 2 bases to trimming and J lost 0 bases, with 12 bases between them. CDR3 length: 16 residues. The CDR3: CASSERAGASTDTQYF. CDR3 sequence (DNA): TGTGCCAGCAGTGAACGGGCGGGGGCAAGCACAGATACGCAGTATTTT.

This clonotype was observed many times. This chain uses TRBV19 with TRBJ1-1; D remains ambiguous. The ends were cut back, 5 bases at V and 4 bases at J, with 17 bases in the middle. This CDR3 contains 15 residues. Germline V gene sequence: CDR1 LNHDA, CDR2 SQIVND (reference sequence). The CDR3: CASSPTVGRITEAFF. CDR3 DNA sequence: TGTGCCAGTAGTCCAACAGTTGGGCGTATCACTGAAGCTTTCTTT.

The chain carries TRBV6-2 or TRBV6-3 and TRBJ1-6; D is uncertain. V lost 10 bases and J 7 bases, leaving 14 bases between the germline ends. CDR1 and CDR2 from the germline V gene are MNHEY and SVGEGT. This CDR3 is built from 13 residues. CDR3 sequence: CATIEERNSPLHF. The DNA of the CDR3 is TGTGCCACCATTGAGGAACGGAATTCACCCCTCCACTTT.

There are many counts of this clonotype. The V call is TRBV18, the J call TRBJ2-3, with D tentatively TRBD2 (6 bases). V was clipped by 0 bases and J by 0 bases, with 13 bases between them. CDR3 length: 17 amino acids. Germline CDR1 KGHSH, CDR2 LQKENI. The CDR3: CASSPPGASESTDTQYF. The CDR3, as DNA: TGTGCCAGCTCACCACCTGGGGCTAGCGAGAGCACAGATACGCAGTATTTT.